The 9 T cell receptor beta chains listed next were all sequenced from one sample in a study of blood T cell repertoires in COVID-19. TCRdb's copy holds only in-frame clones and misses some; the assay was immunoSEQ multiplex PCR. The repertoire holds about 42,000 clones, with 75% to 90% as singletons. Input material: peripheral blood. The source of these receptors is a woman older than 75 in a cohort sampled during active or convalescent COVID-19.

V gene TRBV28 combines with J gene TRBJ1-5; 7 bases map to TRBD1. Losses at the gene ends were 4 bases for V and 0 bases for J; bases not matched to a gene: 12. Germline assignment: CDR1 MDHEN and CDR2 SYDVKM. CDR3 length: 18 amino acids. The CDR3 here is CASSSSQGRGDSNQPQHF. In nucleotides, the CDR3 is TGTGCCAGCAGTTCTTCACAGGGGCGAGGGGATAGCAATCAGCCCCAGCATTTT.

This chain connects TRBV4-2 to TRBJ2-5, with 7 positions matching TRBD2. Germline V lookup: CDR1 LGHNA, CDR2 YNFKEQ. The CDR3 has 14 residues. Trimming cost V 3 bases and J 4 bases; bases outside gene matches: 5. For the CDR3, the DNA is TGTGCCAGCAGCCAGGGGGGGGGAGGAGAGACCCAGTACTTC. It yields the protein CASSQGGGGETQYF.

The J gene is TRBJ1-6, the V gene TRBV28; 10 positions match TRBD1. Germline loops: CDR1 MDHEN, CDR2 SYDVKM. V trimming: 5 bases; J trimming: 11 bases; junction bases outside the gene matches: 12. This CDR3 is 16 amino acids long. The CDR3 DNA is TGTGCCAGCAGTCGCTCTGGGAGGGACAGGGGCCCACCCCTCCACTTT. This gives the protein CASSRSGRDRGPPLHF.

CDR3 region: CASSRGQQNTEAFF. CDR3 coding DNA: TGCGCCAGCAGCCGCGGACAACAGAACACTGAAGCTTTCTTT. The chain links TRBV5-1 to TRBJ1-1; a possible D gene is TRBD1 (5 bases). V lost 4 bases, J lost 1 base, and 11 bases lay in between. Germline V lookup: CDR1 SGHRS, CDR2 YFSETQ. The CDR3 sequence is 14 residues long.

This clone is a singleton in its sample. The chain couples TRBV2 to TRBJ1-5, with 8 bases fitting TRBD1. The ends lost 6 bases at V and 6 bases at J; junction bases unmatched: 10. The CDR3 extends over 15 amino acids. Germline V gene data show CDR1 as SNHLY and CDR2 as FYNNEI. The DNA for the CDR3 is TGTGCCAGCAGCGTAAACAGGGGGTATGGTCAGCCCCAGCATTTT. It specifies CASSVNRGYGQPQHF.

The rearrangement uses TRBV2 and TRBJ1-4; 8 nucleotides agree with TRBD1. Germline CDR1 is SNHLY and CDR2 is FYNNEI. J was trimmed by 8 bases and V by 1 base; bases with no gene match: 6. The CDR3 spans 15 residues. Here the CDR3 reads CASSEVAGGEEKLFF. In DNA, the CDR3 is TGTGCCAGCAGTGAAGTGGCAGGGGGCGAGGAAAAACTGTTTTTT.

The chain has TRBV27 and TRBJ1-2; 7 bases agree with TRBD1. V gave up 7 bases and J gave up 8 bases; unmatched junction bases: 13. The CDR3 has 14 residues. Germline V gene lookup returns CDR1 MNHEY and CDR2 SMNVEV (reference sequence). Written as DNA, the CDR3 is TGTGCCAGCACCATAGGAGAAGGGGGCCGGGGCTACACCTTC. It is translated as CASTIGEGGRGYTF.

This clone has more than one count but fewer than ten. The chain has TRBV11-2 and TRBJ1-2; TRBD1 agrees at 11 bases. This CDR3 region has 15 residues. CDR1 and CDR2 (germline): SGHAT, FQNNGV. After removal of 2 bases from V and 5 bases from J, the junction contained 4 bases not matched to a gene. This CDR3 reads CASSLTGQGGYGYTF. The CDR3 bases are TGTGCCAGCAGCTTAACGGGACAGGGGGGTTATGGCTACACCTTC.

V usage is TRBV27 and J usage is TRBJ1-1; D possibly corresponds to TRBD1 (5 bases). V lost 6 bases, J lost 2 bases, and 16 bases lay in between. This CDR3 is 15 amino acids long. Germline assignment: CDR1 MNHEY and CDR2 SMNVEV (reference sequence). The CDR3 loop is CASSARGGPNTEAFF. The CDR3 DNA is TGTGCCAGCAGCGCCCGGGGGGGACCTAACACTGAAGCTTTCTTT.